This TCR beta chain derives from a study of blood T cell repertoires in COVID-19. Authors' methods: Cell counts per sample came from amplifying reference gene primers. Profiled with immunoSEQ multiplex PCR; TCRdb holds only in-frame clones, not every one. That table supplies the V and J calls and clone size; D and trimming were determined from the DNA. The table lists about 330,000 clones, about 87% of them singletons, with 7.5% to 10% in the top ten. The CDR3 has 15 residues. The V end was cut by 5 bases, the J end by 5 bases, with 15 bases between. Germline V gives CDR1 SGHTA, CDR2 FQGTGA. The source is a man between 25 and 39 years old with COVID-19, enrolled during active disease. The chain links TRBV7-3 to TRBJ2-2; D is undetermined. The sample taken for sequencing was peripheral blood. The CDR3: CASSQIYGRTGELFF. CDR3 nucleotides: TGTGCCAGCAGCCAGATTTATGGTCGTACCGGGGAGCTGTTTTTT.